These 28 T cell receptor beta chains were sequenced from one sample in a study of T cell responses to AZD1222 COVID-19 vaccine. Generated by immunoSEQ multiplex PCR, the TCRdb table keeps only in-frame clones and is missing some. The data hold roughly 70,000 clones, with approximately 92% observed a single time. The specimen comprised peripheral blood, sampled 28 days after the second AZD1222 dose. The origin of the receptors is an adult who received the AZD1222 COVID-19 vaccine.

The chain combines TRBV24-1 with TRBJ1-2; D gene unclear. With 6 bases removed from V and 1 base from J, the gap between germline ends came to 8 bases. This CDR3 spans 13 amino acids. Germline V gene lookup returns CDR1 KGHDR and CDR2 SFDVKD. The CDR3 coding sequence is TGTGCCACCAGTTTCGGGGTTAACTATGGCTACACCTTC. It encodes CATSFGVNYGYTF.

The chain is built from TRBV18 and TRBJ1-1; a possible D gene is TRBD1 (5 bases). This CDR3 contains 13 residues. V dropped 6 bases and J dropped 4 bases, with 12 bases sitting between them. Germline V gene data show CDR1 as KGHSH and CDR2 as LQKENI. The CDR3 reads CASSNGAGTEAFF. The CDR3 nucleotides read TGTGCCAGCTCTAATGGGGCGGGCACTGAAGCTTTCTTT. Full variable domain (rest looked up from reference TRBV18 and TRBJ1-1): NAGVMQNPRHLVRRRGQEARLRCSPMKGHSHVYWYRQLPEEGLKFMVYLQKENIIDESGMPKERFSAEFPKEGPSILRIQQVVRGDSAAYFCASSNGAGTEAFFGQGTRLTVV.

The count of this clone is one. The chain couples TRBV11-2 to TRBJ1-2, with D maybe TRBD1 (6 bases). The CDR3 loop spans 14 amino acids. Per the germline V gene, CDR1 is SGHAT and CDR2 is FQNNGV. V lost 5 bases and J 4 bases, leaving 14 bases between the germline ends. The CDR3 reads CASSPGVRGYGYTF. CDR3 bases: TGTGCCAGCAGCCCAGGGGTCCGGGGCTATGGCTACACCTTC.

The chain joins TRBV7-2 to TRBJ1-2; weak D call: TRBD1 (6 bases). Germline V gene data show CDR1 as SGHTA and CDR2 as FQGNSA. V was clipped by 2 bases and J by 0 bases, with 16 bases between them. The CDR3 runs to 17 residues. As DNA, the CDR3 is TGTGCCAGCAGCTTAAATGGGGGGGCAGGGGCTAACTATGGCTACACCTTC. It specifies CASSLNGGAGANYGYTF.

A few counts support this clone. The CDR3 nucleotides are TGTGCCAGCAGCCACGGACTAGCGGAGGTAGAGACCCAGTACTTC. Protein product: CASSHGLAEVETQYF. The V gene is TRBV9, the J gene TRBJ2-5, with 10 bases that match TRBD2. J lost 4 bases, V lost 4 bases, and 7 bases had no gene match. This CDR3 spans 15 amino acids. CDR1 and CDR2 (germline): SGDLS, YYNGEE.

The sample holds one count of this clone. The J gene is TRBJ1-1, the V gene TRBV7-2; D may be TRBD1 (5 bases). Germline CDR1 reads SGHTA; CDR2 reads FQGNSA. Trimming took off 1 base at V and 5 bases at J, with 14 bases between the two ends. The CDR3 is 15 residues long. Written as DNA, the CDR3 is TGTGCCAGCAGCTTAGGCGGGGGAGGGGCTACTGAAGCTTTCTTT. Amino acid sequence: CASSLGGGGATEAFF.

The chain employs TRBV12-5 and TRBJ1-1; D is unclear. Trimming stripped 2 bases from V and 5 bases from J, with 9 bases between. Germline CDR1 reads LGHNT; CDR2 reads FRNRAP. The CDR3 totals 13 residues. The CDR3 DNA reads TGTGCTAGTGGTTTGTCTGGAAGAACTGAAGCTTTCTTT. This gives the protein CASGLSGRTEAFF. The variable domain in full, with the rest retrieved from reference TRBV12-5 and TRBJ1-1, is DARVTQTPRHKVTEMGQEVTMRCQPILGHNTVFWYRQTMMQGLELLAYFRNRAPLDDSGMPKDRFSAEMPDATLATLKIQPSEPRDSAVYFCASGLSGRTEAFFGQGTRLTVV.

The gene calls are TRBV6-5 and TRBJ2-7, with 8 bases identical to TRBD1. This CDR3 is 14 amino acids long. Germline CDR1 MNHEY, CDR2 SVGAGI. V was clipped by 2 bases and J by 4 bases; unmatched bases: 4. CDR3 bases: TGTGCCAGCAGTTACGGGACAGGTCATTACGAGCAGTACTTC. Translation gives CASSYGTGHYEQYF.

The chain has TRBV7-8 and TRBJ1-2, with 8 bases lining up with TRBD1. J gave up 5 bases and V 1 base, and 6 bases lay outside the gene matches. This CDR3 comprises 15 residues. Germline CDR1 and CDR2: SGHVS and FQNEAQ. The CDR3 nucleotides read TGTGCCAGCAGCTTAGTGGGGACAGGTCATTATGGCTACACCTTC. This encodes CASSLVGTGHYGYTF.

The rearrangement uses TRBV11-2 and TRBJ2-7, with 9 bases aligning to TRBD1. The V gene's germline CDR1 is SGHAT and CDR2 FQNNGV. The CDR3 contains 15 residues. V lost 6 bases, J lost 2 bases, and 8 bases stayed unmatched. For the CDR3, the DNA is TGTGCCAGCAGTCGCGGACAGGGGTCACCCTACGAGCAGTACTTC. Protein: CASSRGQGSPYEQYF.

In this sample, this clone turned up a few times. The chain has TRBV3-1 (or the pseudogene TRBV3-2) and TRBJ1-6, with D tentatively TRBD1 (5 bases). The CDR3 consists of 15 residues. Germline V gives CDR1 LGHDT, CDR2 YNNKEL (reference sequence). With 5 bases removed from V and 8 bases from J, the gap between germline ends came to 16 bases. This CDR3 reads CASSLAGGRHSPLHF. DNA for the CDR3: TGTGCCAGCAGCTTAGCCGGGGGGAGGCATTCACCCCTCCACTTT.

V is TRBV5-4 and J is TRBJ1-5, with a possible D match to TRBD1 (6 bases). Deletions cut 5 bases from V and 2 bases from J, with 14 bases between. This CDR3 spans 15 amino acids. Germline-derived CDR1 and CDR2 are SGHNT and YYREEE (reference sequence). CDR3 sequence (DNA): TGTGCCAGCAGGTTCGGGGGCACAGGCAATCAGCCCCAGCATTTT. The encoded protein is CASRFGGTGNQPQHF.

The chain carries TRBV7-9 and TRBJ2-2; the match to TRBD1 covers 7 bases. The germline V gene encodes CDR1 SEHNR and CDR2 FQNEAQ (reference sequence). This CDR3 contains 15 residues. V shed 3 bases, J shed 5 bases, and the junction held 6 bases outside the gene matches. The CDR3 nucleotides read TGTGCCAGCAGCTTCCAACAGGGGTGGACCGGGGAGCTGTTTTTT. Its protein is CASSFQQGWTGELFF.

This clone was found a few times. The chain is built from TRBV27 and TRBJ2-1; D uncertain. CDR1 and CDR2 (germline): MNHEY, SMNVEV (reference sequence). Trimming took off 2 bases at V and 14 bases at J, with 10 bases between the two ends. CDR3 length equals 11 residues. The CDR3 DNA sequence: TGTGCCAGCAGTTTAGGTGGTTCTGAGTTCTTC. Translating gives CASSLGGSEFF.

The table lists this clone with a count of one. The chain joins TRBV19 to TRBJ2-7; D is perhaps TRBD1 (6 bases). The CDR3 has 13 residues. The germline V gene encodes CDR1 LNHDA and CDR2 SQIVND (reference sequence). With 5 bases removed from V and 5 bases from J, the gap between germline ends came to 13 bases. The CDR3 sequence: CASSPTGLNEQYF. Written as DNA, the CDR3 is TGTGCCAGTAGTCCGACAGGATTAAACGAGCAGTACTTC.

This clone has a handful of counts. V gene TRBV28 combines with J gene TRBJ1-2, with D tentatively TRBD1 (6 bases). The germline V and J ends were trimmed by 2 bases and 7 bases, with 11 bases remaining between them. Germline CDR1 and CDR2: MDHEN and SYDVKM. This CDR3 spans 13 amino acids. The CDR3 region has the DNA TGTGCCAGCAGTTTAGGGGGCTCGAGTGGCTACACCTTC. This codes for CASSLGGSSGYTF.

This clone has a single count. The chain is built from TRBV6-5 and TRBJ2-1, with D possibly being TRBD2 (5 bases). Trimming left V 7 bases short and J 8 bases short, with 15 bases between. The CDR3 extends over 13 amino acids. CDR1 MNHEY and CDR2 SVGAGI come from the germline V gene. The CDR3 coding sequence is TGTGCCAGCACCGAGCGAGGGTGGGATGAGCAGTTCTTC. It yields the protein CASTERGWDEQFF.

The chain carries TRBV5-1 and TRBJ1-1; weak D call: TRBD1 (5 bases). The CDR3 covers 16 residues. CDR1 SGHRS and CDR2 YFSETQ come from the germline V gene. V shed 0 bases and J shed 3 bases, with 15 bases lying between them. CDR3: CASSLGLGSRDTEAFF. In nucleotides, the CDR3 is TGCGCCAGCAGCTTGGGATTGGGGTCCAGGGACACTGAAGCTTTCTTT.

This CDR3 is CASSLGTSGRAPGKDTQYF. The CDR3 DNA reads TGCGCCAGCAGCCTCGGGACTAGCGGGAGGGCTCCGGGTAAAGATACGCAGTATTTT. J is TRBJ2-3 and V is TRBV5-1; 16 nucleotides line up with TRBD2. The CDR3 loop spans 19 amino acids. V shed 4 bases and J 5 bases; nucleotides not matched to a gene: 13. CDR1 and CDR2 (germline): SGHRS, YFSETQ.

This clone was seen just once. The gene calls are TRBV9 and TRBJ2-2, with TRBD2 as a possible D gene (6 bases). V lost 4 bases to trimming and J lost 0 bases, with 13 bases between them. The CDR3 sequence is 16 residues long. The V gene's germline CDR1 is SGDLS and CDR2 YYNGEE. The CDR3 DNA sequence: TGTGCCAGCAGCTCGGCGGGACTTTCGAACACCGGGGAGCTGTTTTTT. Residues: CASSSAGLSNTGELFF.

V and J are TRBV2 and TRBJ1-6; D not resolved. Trimming left V 11 bases short and J 7 bases short, with 15 bases between. The germline CDR1 and CDR2 sequences are SNHLY and FYNNEI. CDR3 length: 13 amino acids. CDR3 residues: CACLPGPNSPLHF. CDR3 sequence (DNA): TGTGCCTGCCTGCCGGGCCCAAATTCACCCCTCCACTTT.

This clone was detected once. The chain joins TRBV5-6 to TRBJ1-1; D gene ambiguous. The CDR3 is 13 residues long. Germline assignment: CDR1 SGHDT and CDR2 YYEEEE. Deletions cut 1 base from V and 7 bases from J, with 11 bases between. Here the CDR3 DNA reads TGTGCCAGCAGCTTGAGTATGGGGATTGAAGCTTTCTTT. It encodes CASSLSMGIEAFF. The variable domain in full, completed from reference TRBV5-6 and TRBJ1-1, reads DAGVTQSPTHLIKTRGQQVTLRCSPKSGHDTVSWYQQALGQGPQFIFQYYEEEERQRGNFPDRFSGHQFPNYSSELNVNALLLGDSALYLCASSLSMGIEAFFGQGTRLTVV.

The rearrangement joins TRBV4-2 to TRBJ2-7, with D maybe TRBD1 (6 bases). The V gene's germline CDR1 is LGHNA and CDR2 YNFKEQ. Trimming cost V 0 bases and J 6 bases, with 12 bases left between them. The CDR3 has 14 amino acids. The CDR3 sequence is CASSQEGGTGEQYF. CDR3 coding DNA: TGTGCCAGCAGCCAAGAAGGGGGTACAGGCGAGCAGTACTTC.

The chain combines TRBV7-2 with TRBJ1-5, with D unclear. From germline, CDR1 is SGHTA and CDR2 FQGNSA. Trimming took off 1 base at V and 1 base at J, with 14 bases between the two ends. The CDR3 runs 17 residues. The CDR3 bases are TGTGCCAGCAGCTTAGGGTTCATGGGGATCAGCAATCAGCCCCAGCATTTT. Translating it yields CASSLGFMGISNQPQHF. The entire variable domain, with the rest obtained from reference TRBV7-2 and TRBJ1-5, is as follows: GAGVSQSPSNKVTEKGKDVELRCDPISGHTALYWYRQSLGQGLEFLIYFQGNSAPDKSGLPSDRFSAERTGGSVSTLTIQRTQQEDSAVYLCASSLGFMGISNQPQHFGDGTRLSIL.

The chain joins TRBV3-1 (or the pseudogene TRBV3-2) to TRBJ1-5; D is perhaps TRBD1 (5 bases). Trimming left V 3 bases short and J 0 bases short, with 21 bases between. The V gene's germline CDR1 is LGHDT and CDR2 YNNKEL (reference sequence). The CDR3 covers 19 residues. For the CDR3, the DNA is TGTGCCAGCAGCCACCAAAGAGGGGCAGCTAGCTATAGCAATCAGCCCCAGCATTTT. Translated: CASSHQRGAASYSNQPQHF.

This chain links TRBV5-8 with TRBJ2-2, with no clear D. Germline V gene lookup returns CDR1 SGHTS and CDR2 YDEGEE. This CDR3 region has 14 residues. The ends were cut back, 1 base at V and 4 bases at J, with 8 bases in the middle. The CDR3 here is CASSLIRRTGELFF. The CDR3 DNA reads as TGTGCCAGCAGCTTGATTCGGCGCACCGGGGAGCTGTTTTTT.

The chain couples TRBV6-4 to TRBJ2-2, with 9 bases lining up with TRBD1. CDR1 MRHNA and CDR2 SNTAGT come from the germline V gene. V shed 4 bases and J 6 bases; nucleotides not matched to a gene: 3. The CDR3 consists of 14 residues. Written as DNA, the CDR3 is TGTGCCAGCAGTGCACAGGGGGCAGCCGGGGAGCTGTTTTTT. Protein product: CASSAQGAAGELFF.

The chain links TRBV6-4 to TRBJ2-3; 13 bases map to TRBD2. This CDR3 comprises 15 residues. After removal of 3 bases from V and 5 bases from J, the junction contained 2 bases not matched to a gene. The germline V gene has CDR1 MRHNA and CDR2 SNTAGT. CDR3 DNA sequence: TGTGCCAGCAGTGAAAGGACTAGCGGGAGAGATACGCAGTATTTT. It codes for CASSERTSGRDTQYF.